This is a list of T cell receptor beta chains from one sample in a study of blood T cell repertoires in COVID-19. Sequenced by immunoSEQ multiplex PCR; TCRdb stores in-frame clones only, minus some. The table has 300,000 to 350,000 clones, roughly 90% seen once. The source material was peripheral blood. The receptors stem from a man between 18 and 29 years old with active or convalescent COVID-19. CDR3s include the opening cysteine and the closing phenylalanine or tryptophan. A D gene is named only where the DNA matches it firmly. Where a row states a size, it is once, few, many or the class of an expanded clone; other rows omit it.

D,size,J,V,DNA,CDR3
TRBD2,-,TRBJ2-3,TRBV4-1,TGCGCCAGCACCGGGACTAGAACAGATACGCAGTATTTT,CASTGTRTDTQYF
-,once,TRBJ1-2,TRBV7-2,TGTGCCAGCAGCATCAGTACAGGAGGCTACACCTTC,CASSISTGGYTF
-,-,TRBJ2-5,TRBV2,TGTGCCAGCAGTGAATCTAGGTACCAAGAGACCCAGTACTTC,CASSESRYQETQYF
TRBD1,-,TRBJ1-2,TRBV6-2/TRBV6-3,TGTGCCAGCAGTTACACTTCCTCACAGGGGGCGCAAGGCTACACCTTC,CASSYTSSQGAQGYTF
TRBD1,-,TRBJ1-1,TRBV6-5,TGTGCCAGCAGTCTGCCAGGGACAGGGGACACTGAAGCTTTCTTT,CASSLPGTGDTEAFF
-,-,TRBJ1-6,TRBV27,TGTGCCACCGGGACGGGGGGGCCGGCCTATAATTCACCCCTCCACTTT,CATGTGGPAYNSPLHF
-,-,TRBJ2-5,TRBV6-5,TGTGCCAGCAGGTTCAGGGGAGAGACCCAGTACTTC,CASRFRGETQYF
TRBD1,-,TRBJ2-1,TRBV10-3,TGTGCCATCAGTGAGACAGGGGGTGAGCAGTTCTTC,CAISETGGEQFF
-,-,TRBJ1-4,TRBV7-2,TGTGCCAGCAGCTTAGCCGGGACAAATGAAAAACTGTTTTTT,CASSLAGTNEKLFF
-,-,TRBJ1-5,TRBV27,TGTGCCAGCAGCCCCCAAAACCTCTATAGCAATCAGCCCCAGCATTTT,CASSPQNLYSNQPQHF
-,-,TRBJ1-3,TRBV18,TGTGCCAGCTCACCTTCGCAGCCACAGAGCTCTGGAAACACCATATATTTT,CASSPSQPQSSGNTIYF
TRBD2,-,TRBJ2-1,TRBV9,TGTGCCAGCACAAGGACTAGCGGATTAGGGGATGAGCAGTTCTTC,CASTRTSGLGDEQFF
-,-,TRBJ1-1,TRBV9,TGTGCCAGCAGCGTAGAACCCGCAGGGTACGCTGAAGCTTTCTTT,CASSVEPAGYAEAFF
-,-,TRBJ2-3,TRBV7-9,TGTGCCAGCAGCCCTCTCCTCACAGATACGCAGTATTTT,CASSPLLTDTQYF
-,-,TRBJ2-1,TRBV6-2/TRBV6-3,TGTGCCAGCACCCCCAGGGAATTGCGGTCCTACAATGAGCAGTTCTTC,CASTPRELRSYNEQFF
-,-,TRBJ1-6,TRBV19,TGTGCCAGTAGCCGGTGGGCGGGGACTAATTCACCCCTCCACTTT,CASSRWAGTNSPLHF
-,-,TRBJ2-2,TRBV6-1,TGTGCCAGCAGTGAAACTCGGACAGAAAACACCGGGGAGCTGTTTTTT,CASSETRTENTGELFF
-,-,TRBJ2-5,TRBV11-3,TGTGCCAGCAGCTTCAGCAGGCAAGAGACCCAGTACTTC,CASSFSRQETQYF
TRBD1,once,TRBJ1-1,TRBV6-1,TGTGCCAGCAGTGTACAGGGGGTGGTCCCGAAGGACACTGAAGCTTTCTTT,CASSVQGVVPKDTEAFF
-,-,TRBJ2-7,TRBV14,TGTGCCAGCAGCCAGGCCCTTTTCTACGAGCAGTACTTC,CASSQALFYEQYF
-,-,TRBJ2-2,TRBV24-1,TGTGCCACCAGCGCAACAGGGGAGGCCGGGGAGCTGTTTTTT,CATSATGEAGELFF
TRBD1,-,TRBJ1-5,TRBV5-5,TGTGCCAGCAGCAACGACAGGGGCCCCAATCAGCCCCAGCATTTT,CASSNDRGPNQPQHF
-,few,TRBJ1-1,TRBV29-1,TGCAGCGTTGTATCCTTCGCGGGAGCCACTGAAGCTTTCTTT,CSVVSFAGATEAFF
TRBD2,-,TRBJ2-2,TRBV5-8,TGTGCCAGCAGCTTGTATTCTTACGGGAGGAAAGGCGGGGAGCTGTTTTTT,CASSLYSYGRKGGELFF
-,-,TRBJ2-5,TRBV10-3,TGTGCCATCAGCCCGGGGTTGGAGGAAGAGACCCAGTACTTC,CAISPGLEEETQYF
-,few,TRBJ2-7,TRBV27,TGTGCCAGCAGTTTTGGGGAGACCTACGAGCAGTACTTC,CASSFGETYEQYF
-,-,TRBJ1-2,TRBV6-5,TGTGCCAGCAGGCCGGTCGACAGCGATAACTATGGCTACACCTTC,CASRPVDSDNYGYTF
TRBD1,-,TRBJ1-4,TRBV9,TGTGCCAGCAGCGCCGGACAGGGGGGTGAAAAACTGTTTTTT,CASSAGQGGEKLFF
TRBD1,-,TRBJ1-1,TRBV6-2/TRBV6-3,TGTGCCAGCAGTTACTCCCGACAGGGGAGGAACACTGAAGCTTTCTTT,CASSYSRQGRNTEAFF
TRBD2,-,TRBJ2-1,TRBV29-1,TGCAGCGTAGAAAGGCGACTAGCGGGAGTGATGGGTGAGCAGTTCTTC,CSVERRLAGVMGEQFF
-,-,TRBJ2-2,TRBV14,TGTGCCAGCAGCCCCTTAGGGAGGATCCTAGGAACCGGGGAGCTGTTTTTT,CASSPLGRILGTGELFF
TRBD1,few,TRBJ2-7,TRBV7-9,TGTGCCAGCAGCCGGGACAGGCACTACGAGCAGTACTTC,CASSRDRHYEQYF
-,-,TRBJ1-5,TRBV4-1,TGCGCCAGCAGCCAAAACAACAATCAGCCCCAGCATTTT,CASSQNNNQPQHF
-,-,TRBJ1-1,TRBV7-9,TGTGCCAGCAGCTTAGTGGTTGGGGGCGGGACTGAAGCTTTCTTT,CASSLVVGGGTEAFF
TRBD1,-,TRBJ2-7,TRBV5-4,TGTGCCAGCAGCTCAGCCCGGGACAGGGGTACCTACGAGCAGTACTTC,CASSSARDRGTYEQYF
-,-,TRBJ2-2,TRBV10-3,TGTGCCATCAGTGAGTATGTCGGCACCGGGGAGCTGTTTTTT,CAISEYVGTGELFF
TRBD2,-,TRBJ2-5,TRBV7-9,TGTGCCAGCAGCCTTCGAGCGGGAGTGGAGACCCAGTACTTC,CASSLRAGVETQYF
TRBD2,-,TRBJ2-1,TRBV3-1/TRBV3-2,TGTGCCAGCAGCCAATTCACACTCGAGCGGGGATCCCCGGTGGACAATGAGCAGTTCTTC,CASSQFTLERGSPVDNEQFF
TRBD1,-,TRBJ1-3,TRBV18,TGTGCCAGCTCACCAGCGGCAGGGGGTTCAAACACCATATATTTT,CASSPAAGGSNTIYF
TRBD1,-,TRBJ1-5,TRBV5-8,TGTGCCAGCAGCTTTCCCGGACAGGGCCGATGGCCCCAGCATTTT,CASSFPGQGRWPQHF
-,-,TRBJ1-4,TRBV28,TGTGCCTCACGGGGATCAACTAATGAAAAACTGTTTTTT,CASRGSTNEKLFF
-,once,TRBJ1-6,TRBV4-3,TGCGCCAGCAGCCTCGCCGGGACAATGGCACCCCTCCACTTT,CASSLAGTMAPLHF
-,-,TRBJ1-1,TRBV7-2,TGTGCCAGCAGCTTAGGCCGGGGAGCGACTAGGAACACTGAAGCTTTCTTT,CASSLGRGATRNTEAFF
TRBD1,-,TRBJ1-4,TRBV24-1,TGTGCCACCTCACAGGGGGCGTCGAATAATGAAAAACTGTTTTTT,CATSQGASNNEKLFF
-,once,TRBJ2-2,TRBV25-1,TGTACCAGCAGTGATTGGACAGAAAACACCGGGGAGCTGTTTTTT,CTSSDWTENTGELFF
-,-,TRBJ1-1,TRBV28,TGTGCCAGCAGTTTTGCGATTCTGAACACTGAAGCTTTCTTT,CASSFAILNTEAFF
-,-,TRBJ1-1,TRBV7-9,TGTGCCAGCAGCTCTCAGGGAGGTCGCACTGAAGCTTTCTTT,CASSSQGGRTEAFF
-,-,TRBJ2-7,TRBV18,TGTGCCAGCTCACGGGCCGAGAGTACCTACGAGCAGTACTTC,CASSRAESTYEQYF